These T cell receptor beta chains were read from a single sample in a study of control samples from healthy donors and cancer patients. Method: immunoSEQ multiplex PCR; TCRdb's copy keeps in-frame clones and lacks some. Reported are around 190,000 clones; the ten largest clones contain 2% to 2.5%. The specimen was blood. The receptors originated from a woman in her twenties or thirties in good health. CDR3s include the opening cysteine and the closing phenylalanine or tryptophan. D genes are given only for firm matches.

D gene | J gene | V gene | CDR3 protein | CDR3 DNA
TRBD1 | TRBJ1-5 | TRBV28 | CASNFFGQGNQPQHF | TGTGCCAGCAATTTTTTTGGACAGGGCAATCAGCCCCAGCATTTT
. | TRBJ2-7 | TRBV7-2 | CASSTNPSYEQYF | TGTGCCAGCAGCACAAACCCGAGCTACGAGCAGTACTTC
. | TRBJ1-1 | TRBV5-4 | CASSSNSKAFF | TGTGCCAGCAGCTCGAACAGTAAGGCTTTCTTT
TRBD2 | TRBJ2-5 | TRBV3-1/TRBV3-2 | CASSQGGGALETQYF | TGTGCCAGCAGCCAAGGCGGGGGGGCCCTTGAGACCCAGTACTTC
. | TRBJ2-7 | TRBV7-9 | CASSFGRGPKPYEQYF | TGTGCCAGCAGCTTCGGCAGGGGACCGAAGCCCTACGAGCAGTACTTC
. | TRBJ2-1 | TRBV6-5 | CASSYWGAEYNEQFF | TGTGCCAGCAGTTACTGGGGCGCAGAGTACAATGAGCAGTTCTTC
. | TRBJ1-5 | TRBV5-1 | CASSLGGLNQPQHF | TGCGCCAGCAGCTTGGGGGGCCTTAATCAGCCCCAGCATTTT
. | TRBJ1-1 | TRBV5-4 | CASSPQGTEAFF | TGTGCCAGCAGCCCCCAGGGAACTGAAGCTTTCTTT
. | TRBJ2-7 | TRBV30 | CAAQGTLSYEQYF | TGTGCCGCCCAGGGGACCCTATCCTACGAGCAGTACTTC
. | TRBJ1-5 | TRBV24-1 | CATSDFGDQPQHF | TGTGCCACCAGTGATTTCGGGGATCAGCCCCAGCATTTT
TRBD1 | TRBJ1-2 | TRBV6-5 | CASKVGQGGYGYTF | TGTGCCAGCAAGGTGGGACAGGGAGGCTATGGCTACACCTTC
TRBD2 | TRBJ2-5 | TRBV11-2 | CASSLDRGRAETQYF | TGTGCCAGCAGCTTAGATAGAGGGAGGGCGGAGACCCAGTACTTC
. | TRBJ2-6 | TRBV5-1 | CASSFLPNYSGANVLTF | TGCGCCAGCAGCTTCTTGCCCAATTACTCTGGGGCCAACGTCCTGACTTTC
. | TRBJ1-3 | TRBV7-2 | CASSLKSTGSGNTIYF | TGTGCCAGCAGCTTAAAGAGTACGGGCTCTGGAAACACCATATATTTT
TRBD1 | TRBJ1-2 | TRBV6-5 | CASSYWGQGEKGYTF | TGTGCCAGCAGTTACTGGGGACAGGGCGAGAAGGGCTACACCTTC
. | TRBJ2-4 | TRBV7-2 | CASSLAGENIQYF | TGTGCCAGCAGCTTAGCGGGCGAAAACATTCAGTACTTC
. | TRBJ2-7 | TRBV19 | CASSMRGQAYEQYF | TGTGCCAGTAGTATGCGGGGTCAGGCCTACGAGCAGTACTTC
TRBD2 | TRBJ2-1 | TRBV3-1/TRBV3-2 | CASSQGAPGLGDEQFF | TGTGCCAGCAGCCAAGGAGCACCGGGACTAGGAGATGAGCAGTTCTTC
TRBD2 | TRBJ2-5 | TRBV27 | CASSPQLAPLSETQYF | TGTGCCAGCAGTCCCCAACTAGCGCCTCTGTCAGAGACCCAGTACTTC
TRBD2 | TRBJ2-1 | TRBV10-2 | CANEIPHQRLARDNEQFF | TGCGCCAACGAAATCCCGCACCAAAGACTAGCGCGGGACAATGAGCAGTTCTTC
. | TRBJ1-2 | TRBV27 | CASSARGPRYGYTF | TGTGCCAGCAGCGCCAGGGGCCCTAGATATGGCTACACCTTC
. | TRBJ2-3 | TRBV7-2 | CASRGPSTDTQYF | TGTGCCAGCCGAGGTCCTAGCACAGATACGCAGTATTTT
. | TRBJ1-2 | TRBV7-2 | CASSLVRTENYGYTF | TGTGCCAGCAGCTTAGTCAGGACGGAGAACTATGGCTACACCTTC
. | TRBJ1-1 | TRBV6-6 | CASGPTEAFF | TGTGCCAGTGGACCCACTGAAGCTTTCTTT
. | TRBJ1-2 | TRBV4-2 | CASSQDLGGFGGYTF | TGTGCCAGCAGCCAAGATCTCGGGGGGTTCGGCGGCTACACCTTC
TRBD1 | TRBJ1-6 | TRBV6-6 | CASREGDRGNSPLHF | TGTGCCAGCAGGGAAGGGGACAGGGGAAATTCACCCCTCCACTTT
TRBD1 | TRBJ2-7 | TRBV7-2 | CASSVTSGGAYEQYF | TGTGCCAGCAGCGTAACCTCAGGGGGCGCCTACGAGCAGTACTTC
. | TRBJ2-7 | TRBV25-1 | CASSDWGAPSYEQYF | TGTGCCAGCAGTGACTGGGGAGCCCCATCCTACGAGCAGTACTTC
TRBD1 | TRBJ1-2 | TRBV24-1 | CATSDRLTGDYTF | TGTGCCACCAGTGATCGGCTGACAGGGGACTACACCTTC
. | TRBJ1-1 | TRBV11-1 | CASSLRYGATEAFF | TGTGCCAGCAGCTTAAGATACGGGGCCACTGAAGCTTTCTTT
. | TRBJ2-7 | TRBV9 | CASSPSGRIYEQYF | TGTGCCAGCAGTCCGTCGGGACGGATCTACGAGCAGTACTTC
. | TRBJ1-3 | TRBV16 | CASSQSRQRGNTIYF | TGTGCCAGCAGCCAATCGAGACAAAGAGGAAACACCATATATTTT
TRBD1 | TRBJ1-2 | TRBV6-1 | CASSDPPDRDQSGYTF | TGTGCCAGCAGTGATCCTCCGGACAGGGACCAAAGCGGCTACACCTTC
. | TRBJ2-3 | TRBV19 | CASSIERLASDTQYF | TGTGCCAGTAGTATAGAGAGGCTAGCATCAGATACGCAGTATTTT
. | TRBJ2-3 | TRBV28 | CASSPRYSGTDTQYF | TGTGCCAGCAGTCCCCGTTACTCAGGGACAGATACGCAGTATTTT
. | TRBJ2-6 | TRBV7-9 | CASSSRGARQNGANVLTF | TGTGCCAGCAGCTCCCGGGGGGCGCGGCAGAATGGGGCCAACGTCCTGACTTTC
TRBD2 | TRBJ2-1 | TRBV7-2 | CASSPPRGGTNEQFF | TGTGCCAGCAGCCCCCCCCGGGGGGGGACCAATGAGCAGTTCTTC
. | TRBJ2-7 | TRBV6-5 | CASSWDGGTYEQYF | TGTGCCAGCAGTTGGGACGGGGGGACATACGAGCAGTACTTC
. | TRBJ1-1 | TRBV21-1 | CASSWEGVPNTEAFF | TGTGCCAGCAGCTGGGAGGGGGTACCGAACACTGAAGCTTTCTTT
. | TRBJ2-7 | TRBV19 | CASSIAGRGSYEQYF | TGTGCCAGTAGTATAGCCGGTAGGGGGTCCTACGAGCAGTACTTC
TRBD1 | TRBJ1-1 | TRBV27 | CASSLSVNRGRTEAFF | TGTGCCAGCAGTTTATCCGTAAACAGGGGGCGGACTGAAGCTTTCTTT
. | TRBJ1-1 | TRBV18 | CASSPGVLGTNTEAFF | TGTGCCAGCTCACCGGGGGTTCTGGGGACGAACACTGAAGCTTTCTTT
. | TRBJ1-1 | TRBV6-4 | CASSDKGLGTEAFF | TGTGCCAGCAGTGACAAAGGACTTGGGACTGAAGCTTTCTTT
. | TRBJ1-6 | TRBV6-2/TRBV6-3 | CASSYPEENSPLHF | TGTGCCAGCAGTTACCCCGAGGAGAATTCACCCCTCCACTTT
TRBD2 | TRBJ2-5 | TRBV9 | CASSPMGGGIQETQYF | TGTGCCAGCAGCCCCATGGGCGGGGGAATCCAAGAGACCCAGTACTTC
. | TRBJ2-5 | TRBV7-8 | CASSLAMGTQYF | TGTGCCAGCAGCTTAGCGATGGGGACCCAGTACTTC
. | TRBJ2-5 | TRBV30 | CAWSVLGRASQETQYF | TGTGCCTGGAGTGTACTTGGCCGCGCGTCCCAAGAGACCCAGTACTTC
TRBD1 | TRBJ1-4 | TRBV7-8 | CASRRTGNEKLFF | TGTGCCAGCAGACGGACAGGGAATGAAAAACTGTTTTTT
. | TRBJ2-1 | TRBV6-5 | CASSYSRGAIYNEQFF | TGTGCCAGCAGTTACTCGAGGGGGGCCATCTACAATGAGCAGTTCTTC
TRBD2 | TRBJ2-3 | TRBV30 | CAWSVGLAGVTDTQYF | TGTGCCTGGAGTGTAGGACTAGCGGGGGTGACAGATACGCAGTATTTT
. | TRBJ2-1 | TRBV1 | CTSSQEGTGARDGEPEQFF | TGCACCAGCAGCCAAGAAGGAACCGGAGCGCGCGACGGTGAACCTGAGCAGTTCTTC
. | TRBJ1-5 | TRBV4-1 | CASSRGPGWTQHF | TGCGCCAGCAGCCGCGGCCCTGGGTGGACCCAGCATTTT
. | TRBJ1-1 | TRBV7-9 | CASSSWTEGSTEAFF | TGTGCCAGCAGCTCCTGGACAGAGGGGAGCACTGAAGCTTTCTTT
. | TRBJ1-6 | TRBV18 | CASSPRSRQHNSPLHF | TGTGCCAGCTCACCACGGAGCAGACAACATAATTCACCCCTCCACTTT
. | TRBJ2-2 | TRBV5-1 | CASSLSGGRGLTGELFF | TGCGCCAGCAGCTTAAGTGGGGGCAGGGGACTCACCGGGGAGCTGTTTTTT
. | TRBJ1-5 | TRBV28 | CASKATAAEPQHF | TGTGCCAGCAAAGCGACAGCCGCGGAGCCCCAGCATTTT